Each of the 20 T cell receptor beta chains below was sequenced from the same sample in a study of cytomegalovirus exposure and HLA in healthy donors. PCR was performed using 60 Vbeta and 13 Jbeta primers. Produced via immunoSEQ multiplex PCR; TCRdb's table is partial and in-frame only. The repertoire holds about 130,000 clones, with around 81% as singletons. Sample: PBMCs. Receptors were obtained from a woman aged 45-65 years in good health and CMV-seronegative.

The chain links TRBV27 to TRBJ1-4; D possibly corresponds to TRBD1 (6 bases). Trimming took 6 bases from V and 8 from J, leaving 16 bases between them. Germline V gives CDR1 MNHEY, CDR2 SMNVEV (reference sequence). CDR3 length: 14 residues. The CDR3 DNA follows: TGTGCCAGCAGATTCAGGGGAGAGGGAGAAAAACTGTTTTTT. Translated, it gives CASRFRGEGEKLFF.

This clone was picked up one time. The CDR3 here is CSVLKASSTDTQYF. As DNA, the CDR3 is TGCAGCGTGCTAAAAGCTTCTAGCACAGATACGCAGTATTTT. The chain couples TRBV29-1 to TRBJ2-3; no reliable D call. Trimming shortened V by 6 bases and J by 0 bases, and 13 bases separated the two germline ends. This CDR3 region has 14 residues. Per the germline V gene, CDR1 is SQVTM and CDR2 is ANQGSEA.

Remarks on this clone: An end of the junction differs from the germline gene, which may be a read error. V and J are TRBV4-3 and TRBJ2-5; 9 bases match TRBD2. The CDR3 is 15 residues long. Germline CDR1 is LGHNA and CDR2 is YSLEER. The CDR3 nucleotides are TGCGCCAGCGGCCAAGATGATAGCGGGGGTGGGACCCAGTACTTC. Protein product: CASGQDDSGGGTQYF.

Only one count was recorded for this clone. V and J are TRBV2 and TRBJ1-6, with a weak D call TRBD1 (5 bases). This CDR3 has 15 residues. Germline V gene sequence: CDR1 SNHLY, CDR2 FYNNEI. Trimming stripped 11 bases from V and 0 bases from J, with 14 bases between. The CDR3, as DNA: TGTGCCGGGGCCCTGAAGGGCTCCTATAATTCACCCCTCCACTTT. The encoded protein is CAGALKGSYNSPLHF.

This clone was detected a few times. The chain recombines TRBV7-2 with TRBJ1-4; D not certain. Germline V gene sequence: CDR1 SGHTA, CDR2 FQGNSA. This CDR3 has 13 amino acids. With 2 bases removed from V and 7 bases from J, the gap between germline ends came to 8 bases. The CDR3: CASSLSGGEKLFF. The CDR3 nucleotides are TGTGCCAGCAGCTTATCGGGAGGTGAAAAACTGTTTTTT.

CDR3 protein: CASSLGEGLAGVSDEQYF. CDR3 in DNA: TGTGCCAGCAGCTTAGGGGAGGGACTAGCGGGAGTAAGCGACGAGCAGTACTTC. The gene calls are TRBV7-6 and TRBJ2-7; 14 nucleotides align to TRBD2. The V segment lost 1 base and the J segment 5 bases; nucleotides outside the gene matches: 10. CDR3 length: 18 amino acids. The germline gives CDR1 SGHVS, CDR2 FNYEAQ.

The chain uses TRBV2 and TRBJ2-1; possible D gene TRBD2, 6 bases. The CDR3 consists of 16 residues. V was pared by 4 bases and J by 0 bases, with 13 bases between. Germline CDR1 and CDR2: SNHLY and FYNNEI. CDR3 loop: CASSAVGLLSYNEQFF. The CDR3 DNA is TGTGCCAGCAGTGCCGTGGGACTCCTCTCCTACAATGAGCAGTTCTTC.

This chain links TRBV27 with TRBJ1-5, with D maybe TRBD1 (5 bases). The germline V gene encodes CDR1 MNHEY and CDR2 SMNVEV (reference sequence). V gave up 2 bases and J gave up 1 base, with 9 bases separating them. This CDR3 comprises 15 residues. As DNA, the CDR3 is TGTGCCAGCAGTTTAAGGCAGGGCAGCAATCAGCCCCAGCATTTT. Its protein is CASSLRQGSNQPQHF.

V is TRBV5-1 and J is TRBJ2-5, with 10 bases fitting TRBD2. The CDR3 runs 14 residues. V lost 4 bases to trimming and J lost 7 bases; unmatched junction nucleotides: 7. Germline loops: CDR1 SGHRS, CDR2 YFSETQ. Here the CDR3 DNA reads TGCGCCAGCAGCCTCGGGACTAGCGACCGGACCCAGTACTTC. This sequence encodes CASSLGTSDRTQYF.

This clone was found a few times. This chain joins TRBV28 and TRBJ1-2; perhaps TRBD1 as D (5 bases). The V end was cut by 5 bases, the J end by 5 bases, with 12 bases between. The germline V gene has CDR1 MDHEN and CDR2 SYDVKM. The CDR3 consists of 13 residues. For the CDR3, the DNA is TGTGCCAGCAGTCTAATAGGGACTTATGGCTACACCTTC. It specifies CASSLIGTYGYTF.

This clone was counted a single time. CDR3 region: CASRGGRAPYNEQFF. The CDR3 region has the DNA TGTGCCAGCAGGGGCGGGAGGGCCCCCTACAATGAGCAGTTCTTC. The rearrangement links TRBV7-6 to TRBJ2-1, with 9 bases lining up with TRBD2. The ends lost 6 bases at V and 2 bases at J; junction bases unmatched: 5. This CDR3 spans 15 amino acids. Germline CDR1 and CDR2: SGHVS and FNYEAQ.

This clone was observed once. V and J are TRBV27 and TRBJ1-1; the D gene is possibly TRBD1 (6 bases). Deletions cut 3 bases from V and 0 bases from J, with 11 bases between. Germline assignment: CDR1 MNHEY and CDR2 SMNVEV (reference sequence). The CDR3 length is 15 residues. CDR3 DNA sequence: TGTGCCAGCAGTTTGAACAGGGCGATGAACACTGAAGCTTTCTTT. This codes for CASSLNRAMNTEAFF.

The chain carries TRBV5-1 and TRBJ1-5; weak D call: TRBD1 (5 bases). CDR1 is SGHRS, CDR2 YFSETQ, per germline. Trimming pared 2 bases from V and 5 bases from J, leaving 11 bases between. The CDR3 sequence is 14 residues long. In nucleotides, the CDR3 is TGCGCCAGCAGCTTTGGGGCCTGGGATCAGCCCCAGCATTTT. This translates into CASSFGAWDQPQHF.

The V call is TRBV4-2, the J call TRBJ1-3, with 10 bases lining up with TRBD1. CDR1 and CDR2 (germline): LGHNA, YNFKEQ. The CDR3 is 16 amino acids. V was clipped by 0 bases and J by 3 bases; unmatched bases: 2. The CDR3 region has the DNA TGTGCCAGCAGCCAAGAGGGACAGGGGTATGGAAACACCATATATTTT. Protein: CASSQEGQGYGNTIYF.

V gene TRBV4-3 combines with J gene TRBJ1-1; D is unclear. Germline V gene data show CDR1 as LGHNA and CDR2 as YSLEER. The CDR3 is made up of 15 amino acids. V lost 0 bases, J lost 2 bases, and 10 bases lay in between. This CDR3 reads CASSQDFRVNTEAFF. The CDR3 DNA reads TGCGCCAGCAGCCAAGATTTCCGGGTTAACACTGAAGCTTTCTTT.

By share, this clone counts as medium-sized. The V call is TRBV4-3, the J call TRBJ2-1; the match to TRBD2 covers 9 bases. This CDR3 comprises 17 residues. J was trimmed by 0 bases and V by 3 bases; bases with no gene match: 6. Germline lookup yields CDR1 LGHNA and CDR2 YSLEER. CDR3 sequence (DNA): TGCGCCAGCAGCCAGACGTTTAGCGGGAGCTCCTACAATGAGCAGTTCTTC. Encoded protein: CASSQTFSGSSYNEQFF.

This clone showed up just once. The chain uses TRBV27 and TRBJ2-1, with 12 nucleotides matching TRBD2. Trimming at V came to 0 bases and at J to 9 bases, leaving 15 bases not matched to a gene. The germline gives CDR1 MNHEY, CDR2 SMNVEV (reference sequence). This CDR3 contains 19 residues. The CDR3 here is CASSLSSLGLAGSKSEQFF. In nucleotides, the CDR3 is TGTGCCAGCAGTTTATCGTCCCTCGGACTAGCGGGGTCTAAAAGTGAGCAGTTCTTC.

The sample holds a few counts of this clone. This chain connects TRBV5-1 to TRBJ2-1; 7 positions agree with TRBD1. The CDR3 is 14 residues long. V was clipped by 2 bases and J by 8 bases; unmatched bases: 7. Germline CDR1 reads SGHRS; CDR2 reads YFSETQ. As DNA, the CDR3 is TGCGCCAGCAGCTTACCACAGGGGTTGGATGAGCAGTTCTTC. Translation: CASSLPQGLDEQFF.

The CDR3 protein is CASSKGSSGSMNEQFF. The CDR3 DNA is TGTGCCAGCAGCAAAGGATCTAGCGGGAGTATGAATGAGCAGTTCTTC. The rearrangement joins TRBV7-8 to TRBJ2-1; 10 nucleotides match TRBD2. Trimming took 5 bases from V and 7 from J; bases not matched to a gene: 11. This CDR3 region has 16 residues. Germline V gene sequence: CDR1 SGHVS, CDR2 FQNEAQ.

The V and J genes are TRBV7-2 and TRBJ2-1; TRBD2 aligns across 7 bases. The CDR3 covers 14 residues. J gave up 0 bases and V 7 bases, and 3 bases lay outside the gene matches. The germline gives CDR1 SGHTA, CDR2 FQGNSA. CDR3 DNA: TGTGCCAGCACTCGGACTAGCTCCTACAATGAGCAGTTCTTC. Translating gives CASTRTSSYNEQFF.